Presented here are 21 T cell receptor beta chains from one specimen sequenced in a study of response to subunit inactivated influenza vaccine. From the RT-PCR reads, TCRdb called clonotypes with MiXCR, one entry per CDR3 protein. The table shows about 500,000 distinct CDR3 sequences, with 15% to 20% occurring only once. The source material was CD4+ T cells sorted from PBMCs, sampled approximately 25 months after vaccination. The receptor set was obtained from a man aged 50 to 69 who received an inactivated influenza vaccine.

The chain has TRBV5-5 and TRBJ1-1; D not certain. The germline CDR1 and CDR2 sequences are SGHKS and YYEKEE (reference sequence). Trimming shortened V by 2 bases and J by 0 bases, and 8 bases separated the two germline ends. CDR3 size: 14 residues. CDR3 loop: CASSFGLMNTEAFF. The CDR3 nucleotides read TGTGCCAGCAGCTTCGGACTCATGAACACTGAAGCTTTCTTT.

The V call is TRBV3-1, the J call TRBJ1-1; no clear D. This CDR3 comprises 15 residues. Trimming removed 1 base at V and 0 bases at J, with 9 bases between. Germline V lookup: CDR1 LGHDT, CDR2 YNNKEL (reference sequence). As DNA, the CDR3 is TGTGCCAGCAGCCAAGTTTTTAGGGTGAACACTGAAGCTTTCTTT. Its translation: CASSQVFRVNTEAFF.

This clonotype was detected a few times. The V call is TRBV5-1, the J call TRBJ2-7; no firm D call. V was shortened by 4 bases and J by 5 bases, with 13 bases between the two germline ends. The CDR3 consists of 13 residues. From germline, CDR1 is SGHRS and CDR2 YFSETQ. This CDR3 is CASSLTWFHEQYF. As DNA, the CDR3 is TGCGCCAGCAGCCTTACGTGGTTCCACGAGCAGTACTTC.

V and J are TRBV20-1 and TRBJ1-3; D is unclear. Germline lookup yields CDR1 DFQATT and CDR2 SNEGSKA (reference sequence). Trimming pared 4 bases from V and 0 bases from J, leaving 7 bases between. The CDR3 extends over 13 amino acids. The chain's CDR3 is CSAISPSGNTIYF. CDR3 nucleotides: TGCAGTGCTATTTCCCCCTCTGGAAACACCATATATTTT.

This chain joins TRBV20-1 and TRBJ2-2; no definite D call. Trimming shortened V by 4 bases and J by 2 bases, and 11 bases separated the two germline ends. Germline CDR1 reads DFQATT; CDR2 reads SNEGSKA (reference sequence). The CDR3 consists of 14 residues. CDR3 coding DNA: TGCAGTGCTACAGGAATTCTCAACACCGGGGAGCTGTTTTTT. Protein sequence: CSATGILNTGELFF.

This clonotype was counted a few times. V gene TRBV18 combines with J gene TRBJ2-1, with a weak D call TRBD2 (6 bases). Looked up from germline, CDR1 is KGHSH and CDR2 is LQKENI. This CDR3 region has 14 residues. The V end lost 1 base, the J end lost 9 bases, and 13 bases lay between the germline ends. The CDR3 region is CASSPQGGTPEQFF. In nucleotides, the CDR3 is TGTGCCAGCTCACCACAAGGAGGGACCCCTGAGCAGTTCTTC.

This clonotype was observed a few times. The chain links TRBV7-2 to TRBJ2-7, with 8 bases fitting TRBD1. The V segment lost 5 bases and the J segment 5 bases; nucleotides outside the gene matches: 5. This CDR3 spans 13 amino acids. Germline loops: CDR1 SGHTA, CDR2 FQGNSA. The CDR3 DNA sequence: TGTGCCAGCAGCCGGACAGGGAACGACGAGCAGTACTTC. Protein sequence: CASSRTGNDEQYF. The whole variable domain, remainder taken from reference TRBV7-2 and TRBJ2-7, is GAGVSQSPSNKVTEKGKDVELRCDPISGHTALYWYRQSLGQGLEFLIYFQGNSAPDKSGLPSDRFSAERTGGSVSTLTIQRTQQEDSAVYLCASSRTGNDEQYFGPGTRLTVT.

This clonotype was counted many times. This sequence joins TRBV29-1 and TRBJ1-4, with 8 bases fitting TRBD1. J gave up 8 bases and V 5 bases, and 7 bases lay outside the gene matches. This CDR3 is 13 amino acids long. Looked up from germline, CDR1 is SQVTM and CDR2 is ANQGSEA. The CDR3 loop reads CSVIRTGGEKLFF. The CDR3 DNA is TGCAGCGTTATCAGAACAGGGGGAGAAAAACTGTTTTTT.

This clonotype was picked up a small number of times. The V and J genes are TRBV10-3 and TRBJ2-1, with TRBD2 matching over 9 bases. CDR1 and CDR2 (germline): ENHRY, SYGVKD. Unmatched junction bases numbered 0, after V lost 3 bases and J lost 0 bases. CDR3 length: 15 amino acids. CDR3 coding DNA: TGTGCCATCAGTGAAGCGGGGGGCTCCTACAATGAGCAGTTCTTC. Its protein is CAISEAGGSYNEQFF.

This clonotype was picked up a small number of times. J is TRBJ1-1 and V is TRBV19; TRBD1 might be the D (6 bases). Looked up from germline, CDR1 is LNHDA and CDR2 is SQIVND (reference sequence). Trimming took off 10 bases at V and 4 bases at J, with 16 bases between the two ends. The CDR3 length is 13 residues. The CDR3 protein is CATGKGRGTEAFF. CDR3 coding DNA: TGTGCCACCGGGAAGGGCAGGGGCACTGAAGCTTTCTTT. Looking up the rest from reference TRBV19 and TRBJ1-1 gives the full variable domain: DGGITQSPKYLFRKEGQNVTLSCEQNLNHDAMYWYRQDPGQGLRLIYYSQIVNDFQKGDIAEGYSVSREKKESFPLTVTSAQKNPTAFYLCATGKGRGTEAFFGQGTRLTVV.

This clonotype was counted at least ten times. The chain recombines TRBV19 with TRBJ2-6; D uncertain. V was clipped by 8 bases and J by 2 bases, with 7 bases between them. The CDR3 is 13 amino acids. Germline CDR1 is LNHDA and CDR2 is SQIVND (reference sequence). The CDR3 sequence is CASGVTGANVLTF. The CDR3 nucleotides are TGTGCCAGTGGTGTTACTGGGGCCAACGTCCTGACTTTC.

The chain carries TRBV5-1 and TRBJ2-1; TRBD2 matches 11 bases. Losses at the gene ends were 5 bases for V and 12 bases for J; bases not matched to a gene: 10. CDR1 is SGHRS, CDR2 YFSETQ, per germline. This CDR3 is built from 14 residues. CDR3 in amino acids: CASRAGTSGNPQFF. The DNA of the CDR3 is TGCGCCAGCAGAGCCGGGACTAGCGGAAACCCGCAGTTCTTC. Together with reference TRBV5-1 and TRBJ2-1, the CDR3 gives the full variable domain: KAGVTQTPRYLIKTRGQQVTLSCSPISGHRSVSWYQQTPGQGLQFLFEYFSETQRNKGNFPGRFSGRQFSNSRSEMNVSTLELGDSALYLCASRAGTSGNPQFFGPGTRLTVL.

This clonotype was detected a few times. The chain employs TRBV30 and TRBJ1-2; possibly TRBD1 for D (5 bases). Deletions cut 2 bases from V and 8 bases from J, with 12 bases between. The germline V gene encodes CDR1 GTSNPN and CDR2 SVGIG (reference sequence). The CDR3 has 12 residues. This CDR3 is CAWSRQSRGYTF. The CDR3 nucleotides are TGTGCCTGGAGTCGACAGTCCCGGGGCTACACCTTC.

V and J are TRBV7-9 and TRBJ1-4; the D gene is possibly TRBD1 (5 bases). V shed 6 bases and J shed 7 bases, with 15 bases lying between them. The CDR3 is 14 residues long. Germline CDR1 SEHNR, CDR2 FQNEAQ (reference sequence). This chain's CDR3 is CASRRSREGEKLFF. CDR3 bases: TGTGCCAGCAGGCGGAGCAGGGAGGGTGAAAAACTGTTTTTT.

CDR3 DNA sequence: TGTGCCAGCACGCAGGACGGGTTGAACACTGAAGCTTTCTTT. Its translation: CASTQDGLNTEAFF. The V call is TRBV6-5, the J call TRBJ1-1, with D unresolved. Per germline, CDR1 MNHEY and CDR2 SVGAGI. Trimming removed 7 bases at V and 0 bases at J, with 12 bases between. The CDR3 totals 14 residues.

This clonotype was seen a handful of times. CDR3 protein: CATSPDGDNSPLHF. In DNA, the CDR3 is TGCGCCACCTCACCCGACGGGGACAATTCACCCCTCCACTTT. V gene TRBV5-1 combines with J gene TRBJ1-6, with D possibly TRBD1 on 5 matching bases. Germline V gene lookup returns CDR1 SGHRS and CDR2 YFSETQ. V was cut by 9 bases and J by 7 bases, with 17 bases left in between. CDR3 length: 14 residues. Combining the CDR3 with reference TRBV5-1 and TRBJ1-6 gives the whole variable domain KAGVTQTPRYLIKTRGQQVTLSCSPISGHRSVSWYQQTPGQGLQFLFEYFSETQRNKGNFPGRFSGRQFSNSRSEMNVSTLELGDSALYLCATSPDGDNSPLHFGNGTRLTVT.

There are a few counts of this clonotype. The chain couples TRBV4-3 to TRBJ2-3; the D is unclear. This CDR3 has 16 amino acids. V dropped 0 bases and J dropped 0 bases, with 10 bases sitting between them. Germline-derived CDR1 and CDR2 are LGHNA and YSLEER. The DNA of the CDR3 is TGCGCCAGCAGCCAAGACTATGACTTGAGCACAGATACGCAGTATTTT. Protein product: CASSQDYDLSTDTQYF.

In this sample, this clonotype turned up many times. This chain joins TRBV5-6 and TRBJ1-1; D is undetermined. This CDR3 is 14 amino acids long. Trimming removed 0 bases at V and 3 bases at J, with 9 bases between. Germline V CDR1 and CDR2: SGHDT, YYEEEE. The chain's CDR3 is CASSLAGWDTEAFF. CDR3 nucleotides: TGTGCCAGCAGCTTGGCTGGATGGGACACTGAAGCTTTCTTT. Full variable domain (outside the CDR3, taken from reference TRBV5-6 and TRBJ1-1): DAGVTQSPTHLIKTRGQQVTLRCSPKSGHDTVSWYQQALGQGPQFIFQYYEEEERQRGNFPDRFSGHQFPNYSSELNVNALLLGDSALYLCASSLAGWDTEAFFGQGTRLTVV.

The chain recombines TRBV29-1 with TRBJ1-1; maybe TRBD1 (6 bases). The V gene lost 6 bases and the J gene lost 1 base, with 12 bases spanning the gap. Germline loops: CDR1 SQVTM, CDR2 ANQGSEA. The CDR3 has 13 residues. The CDR3 sequence: CSVGDNRNTEAFF. The CDR3 DNA follows: TGCAGCGTGGGGGACAATCGGAACACTGAAGCTTTCTTT.

This clonotype was observed once. The rearrangement uses TRBV11-2 and TRBJ1-1; D is ambiguous. The CDR3 contains 16 residues. Trimming pared 1 base from V and 1 base from J, leaving 13 bases between. Germline V lookup: CDR1 SGHAT, CDR2 FQNNGV. The CDR3: CASSLGLLVRNTEAFF. DNA of the CDR3: TGTGCCAGCAGCTTAGGTTTACTCGTGAGGAACACTGAAGCTTTCTTT. The whole variable domain, remainder taken from reference TRBV11-2 and TRBJ1-1, is EAGVAQSPRYKIIEKRQSVAFWCNPISGHATLYWYQQILGQGPKLLIQFQNNGVVDDSQLPKDRFSAERLKGVDSTLKIQPAKLEDSAVYLCASSLGLLVRNTEAFFGQGTRLTVV.

This clonotype was seen more than once but under ten times. This chain links TRBV12-3 or TRBV12-4 with TRBJ1-5, with D maybe TRBD1 (6 bases). The V end lost 5 bases, the J end lost 2 bases, and 13 bases lay between the germline ends. CDR3 size: 15 residues. In DNA form, the CDR3 reads TGTGCCAGCAGTAAACAGGGAGATGGCAATCAGCCCCAGCATTTT. Translated: CASSKQGDGNQPQHF.